What follows are 24 T cell receptor beta chains derived from one specimen sequenced in a study of blood T cells in healthy people across ages. The use of a sample-barcoded 5' primer and a J-beta primer mix characterized a second PCR of roughly 6 to 11 cycles. TCRdb re-called the 5' RACE reads with MiXCR, one entry per CDR3 protein. The table has around 900,000 distinct CDR3 sequences, more than 25% seen once. The sample consisted of blood. The receptors were gathered from a woman of 80 years or more in good health.

The V call is TRBV7-2, the J call TRBJ1-4; 8 nucleotides match TRBD1. Unmatched junction bases numbered 4, after V lost 4 bases and J lost 0 bases. Germline V gives CDR1 SGHTA, CDR2 FQGNSA. This CDR3 spans 16 amino acids. The CDR3 sequence: CASSSGTGSTNEKLFF. The CDR3 DNA reads as TGTGCCAGCAGCTCTGGGACAGGATCAACTAATGAAAAACTGTTTTTT.

This clonotype was counted ten times or more. The J gene is TRBJ2-3, the V gene TRBV28, with D tentatively TRBD2 (5 bases). Germline V gene sequence: CDR1 MDHEN, CDR2 SYDVKM. The CDR3 contains 12 residues. Trimming removed 5 bases from V and 9 bases from J, with 12 bases in between. The CDR3 sequence: CASSPGRGTQYF. In DNA, the CDR3 is TGTGCCAGCAGTCCTGGACGAGGGACGCAGTATTTT.

This clonotype occurred a few times. The gene calls are TRBV27 and TRBJ1-6; tentative D call: TRBD1 (5 bases). V was trimmed by 7 bases and J by 0 bases, leaving 13 bases between them. Looked up from germline, CDR1 is MNHEY and CDR2 is SMNVEV (reference sequence). This CDR3 contains 16 residues. The CDR3 coding sequence is TGTGCCAGCAACCGGGGGGGGAGCTCCTATAATTCACCCCTCCACTTT. Translating gives CASNRGGSSYNSPLHF.

This clonotype was detected only a few times. The chain joins TRBV5-1 to TRBJ2-5; D tentatively fits TRBD1 or TRBD2 (5 bases each). Trimming took 0 bases from V and 13 from J, leaving 19 bases between them. CDR1 is SGHRS, CDR2 YFSETQ, per germline. CDR3 length equals 14 residues. Here the CDR3 DNA reads TGCGCCAGCAGCTTGGCCTCGGATCGGGGCGCAAGGTACTTC. Translating it yields CASSLASDRGARYF.

Ten or more counts support this clonotype. The chain uses TRBV6-5 and TRBJ1-2; 8 nucleotides align to TRBD1. The CDR3 runs to 14 residues. The V gene's germline CDR1 is MNHEY and CDR2 SVGAGI. With 7 bases clipped from V and 6 bases from J, the junction kept 10 bases outside the gene matches. CDR3 DNA: TGTGCCAGCACTACCGGACAGGGCACTGATGGCTACACCTTC. This translates into CASTTGQGTDGYTF.

V and J are TRBV7-9 and TRBJ2-3, with TRBD1 matching over 7 bases. Germline V lookup: CDR1 SEHNR, CDR2 FQNEAQ (reference sequence). The CDR3 is 16 amino acids. Unmatched junction bases numbered 8, after V lost 3 bases and J lost 2 bases. The DNA for the CDR3 is TGTGCCAGCAGCTTGGCTACCGGGACAGCCACAGATACGCAGTATTTT. This encodes CASSLATGTATDTQYF.

The table lists this clonotype with many counts. A much larger clone is a single base away; this may be a read error. V gene TRBV7-2 combines with J gene TRBJ2-3; the D gene could be TRBD1 or TRBD2 (6 bases each). The V and J ends lost 5 bases and 0 bases respectively, with 15 bases between them. The V gene's germline CDR1 is SGHTA and CDR2 FQGNSA. The length of the CDR3 is 16 residues. The CDR3 is CASSPQRGASTDTQYF. Written as DNA, the CDR3 is TGTGCCAGCAGCCCCCAGAGGGGGGCCAGCACAGATACGCAGTATTTT.

V is TRBV6-2 or TRBV6-3 and J is TRBJ1-4, with 7 positions matching TRBD1. The CDR3 covers 16 residues. The V gene's germline CDR1 is MNHEY and CDR2 SVGEGT. Unmatched junction bases numbered 13, after V lost 7 bases and J lost 5 bases. The CDR3 DNA sequence: TGTGCCAGCACCTTTACATCGGGACAGAGGAATGAAAAACTGTTTTTT. Residues: CASTFTSGQRNEKLFF.

This clonotype was seen more than once but under ten times. This may come from a read error, since a much larger clone is one base off. The chain is built from TRBV6-6 and TRBJ2-7, with D unresolved. Trimming pared 5 bases from V and 3 bases from J, leaving 11 bases between. Germline-derived CDR1 and CDR2 are MNHNY and SVGAGI (reference sequence). The CDR3 loop spans 13 amino acids. The CDR3 coding sequence is TGTGCCAGCAGTCCGCTTCTTCGCTACGAGCAGTACTTC. Translation gives CASSPLLRYEQYF.

In its sample, this clonotype was seen many times. V and J are TRBV14 and TRBJ2-1; TRBD2 aligns across 13 bases. The CDR3 extends over 17 amino acids. The ends lost 4 bases at V and 6 bases at J; junction bases unmatched: 9. CDR1 SGHDN and CDR2 FVKESK come from the germline V gene. CDR3 sequence: CASSRGLAGVKGNEQFF. CDR3 DNA sequence: TGTGCCAGCAGCCGTGGACTAGCGGGGGTAAAGGGCAATGAGCAGTTCTTC.

In its sample, this clonotype was seen many times. The genes are TRBV7-6 and TRBJ1-2; 7 nucleotides line up with TRBD1. CDR1 SGHVS and CDR2 FNYEAQ come from the germline V gene. The V gene end was trimmed by 4 bases and the J gene end by 6 bases; junction bases not matched to a gene: 14. The CDR3 contains 16 residues. The DNA for the CDR3 is TGTGCCAGCAGCTCCATGGCGGATGGAGGGGGCGATGGCTACACCTTC. The encoded protein is CASSSMADGGGDGYTF.

This clonotype was counted many times. The chain uses TRBV6-2 or TRBV6-3 and TRBJ1-5; D is unresolved. Trimming took off 5 bases at V and 5 bases at J, with 7 bases between the two ends. This CDR3 has 12 amino acids. Germline CDR1 and CDR2: MNHEY and SVGEGT. The CDR3 is CASSKIYQPQHF. The CDR3 DNA reads as TGTGCCAGCAGTAAGATTTATCAGCCCCAGCATTTT.

This sequence joins TRBV12-3 or TRBV12-4 and TRBJ2-2; TRBD2 matches at 10 bases. CDR3 size: 16 residues. V lost 6 bases to trimming and J lost 6 bases; unmatched junction nucleotides: 10. The CDR3 nucleotides read TGTGCCAGCAGCTTGAGCGGGAGGGCCGGGGCCGGGGAGCTGTTTTTT. Its translation is CASSLSGRAGAGELFF.

This clonotype appeared a few times. The rearrangement uses TRBV7-9 and TRBJ1-6, with no clear D. Germline-derived CDR1 and CDR2 are SEHNR and FQNEAQ (reference sequence). V was trimmed by 9 bases and J by 6 bases, leaving 12 bases between them. This CDR3 has 13 amino acids. This CDR3 reads CASTPNSNSPLHF. The DNA of the CDR3 is TGTGCCAGTACACCCAACAGTAATTCACCCCTCCACTTT.

This clonotype was seen only a few times. V and J are TRBV3-1 and TRBJ1-6, with TRBD1 identical over 9 bases. The CDR3 extends over 15 amino acids. Unmatched junction bases numbered 3, after V lost 1 base and J lost 8 bases. The V gene's germline CDR1 is LGHDT and CDR2 YNNKEL (reference sequence). The CDR3 DNA reads TGTGCCAGCAGCCAAGTCGGACAGGGGTATTCACCCCTCCACTTT. It is translated as CASSQVGQGYSPLHF.

This clonotype was counted many times. V usage is TRBV5-5 and J usage is TRBJ1-2; TRBD1 is a possible D gene (5 bases). V was cut by 2 bases and J by 3 bases, with 11 bases left in between. The CDR3 runs to 14 residues. CDR1 and CDR2 (germline): SGHKS, YYEKEE (reference sequence). The CDR3 protein is CASSFRVEHYGYTF. CDR3 bases: TGTGCCAGCAGCTTCAGGGTAGAGCACTATGGCTACACCTTC. Based on the CDR3 plus reference TRBV5-5 and TRBJ1-2, the full variable domain is DAGVTQSPTHLIKTRGQQVTLRCSPISGHKSVSWYQQVLGQGPQFIFQYYEKEERGRGNFPDRFSARQFPNYSSELNVNALLLGDSALYLCASSFRVEHYGYTFGSGTRLTVV.

As concerns this clonotype: This may come from a read error, since a much larger clone is one base off. The chain carries TRBV27 and TRBJ1-2; D perhaps matches TRBD1 (5 bases). The CDR3 consists of 16 residues. Germline-derived CDR1 and CDR2 are MNHEY and SMNVEV (reference sequence). CDR3 nucleotides: TGTGTCAGCAGTTTGGGGCAGGGCCCAGGACGGTATGGCTACACCTTC. It translates to CVSSLGQGPGRYGYTF.

Details on this clonotype: The junction and the germline gene differ at one end; a read error may be behind it. This chain uses TRBV7-2 with TRBJ2-1; TRBD2 matches at 10 bases. There are 16 residues in the CDR3. CDR1 is SGHTA, CDR2 FQGNSA, per germline. This chain's CDR3 is CASSPESGGAYNEHFF. CDR3 in DNA: TGTGCCAGCAGCCCCGAAAGCGGGGGGGCCTACAATGAGCATTTCTTC. The complete variable domain, with remaining parts taken from reference TRBV7-2 and TRBJ2-1, reads GAGVSQSPSNKVTEKGKDVELRCDPISGHTALYWYRQSLGQGLEFLIYFQGNSAPDKSGLPSDRFSAERTGGSVSTLTIQRTQQEDSAVYLCASSPESGGAYNEHFFGPGTRLTVL.

The chain couples TRBV7-2 to TRBJ2-3; D tentatively reads TRBD1 or TRBD2 (6 bases each). This CDR3 is built from 15 residues. V was cut by 1 base and J by 8 bases, with 16 bases left in between. The germline CDR1 and CDR2 sequences are SGHTA and FQGNSA. The CDR3 here is CASSLDGGPRGTQYF. The CDR3 DNA is TGTGCCAGCAGCTTAGACGGGGGACCCAGGGGTACGCAGTATTTT.

The chain carries TRBV12-3 or TRBV12-4 and TRBJ2-1; possible D gene TRBD2, 5 bases. Trimming took off 3 bases at V and 8 bases at J, with 14 bases between the two ends. This CDR3 spans 14 amino acids. The CDR3: CASSFGLGADEQFF. The CDR3 coding sequence is TGTGCCAGCAGTTTCGGTCTGGGAGCCGATGAGCAGTTCTTC.

The V call is TRBV4-2, the J call TRBJ2-5, with D maybe TRBD2 (7 bases). This CDR3 is 14 amino acids long. V was pared by 8 bases and J by 11 bases, with 24 bases between. Germline CDR1 LGHNA, CDR2 YNFKEQ. The CDR3 coding sequence is TGTGCCAGCCAAAGGGGGGGGCAGGGCAATGAGCAGTACTTC. Protein sequence: CASQRGGQGNEQYF.

This clonotype was observed many times. The rearrangement links TRBV20-1 to TRBJ2-7; possibly TRBD1 or TRBD2 for D (5 bases each). Looked up from germline, CDR1 is DFQATT and CDR2 is SNEGSKA (reference sequence). The CDR3 covers 13 residues. Trimming left V 7 bases short and J 0 bases short, with 13 bases between. CDR3 loop: CSVNQGDSYEQYF. The DNA of the CDR3 is TGCAGTGTCAACCAGGGAGACTCCTACGAGCAGTACTTC.

The J gene is TRBJ1-2, the V gene TRBV20-1; D perhaps matches TRBD1 (5 bases). Germline V gives CDR1 DFQATT, CDR2 SNEGSKA (reference sequence). The CDR3 runs 15 residues. The V gene lost 5 bases and the J gene lost 4 bases, with 20 bases spanning the gap. The CDR3 region is CSAGRAGQLIYGYTF. The DNA for the CDR3 is TGCAGTGCTGGGCGGGCAGGGCAGCTAATCTATGGCTACACCTTC.

This clonotype was recorded at least ten times. V usage is TRBV20-1 and J usage is TRBJ2-5, with D tentatively TRBD2 (6 bases). The germline gives CDR1 DFQATT, CDR2 SNEGSKA (reference sequence). V shed 3 bases and J shed 7 bases, with 9 bases lying between them. The CDR3 spans 11 residues. CDR3 in amino acids: CSAREGRTQYF. In nucleotides, the CDR3 is TGCAGTGCTAGGGAGGGCAGGACCCAGTACTTC.